This is a list of T cell receptor beta chains from one sample in a study of OX40 agonist ivuxolimab in advanced cancers. The repertoire was sequenced with immunoSEQ multiplex PCR; TCRdb's copy has only in-frame clones and lacks some. There are approximately 92,000 clones in the sample; approximately 95% occur only once, and around 2% lies in the top ten. The material sequenced was CD4+ or CD8+ T cells sorted from blood, taken in a trial of the OX40 agonist ivuxolimab. The receptor set was obtained from an adult with an advanced solid tumor such as melanoma, head and neck, liver or kidney cancer. CDR3s include the opening cysteine and the closing phenylalanine or tryptophan.

TRBV28	TRBJ1-2	CASTPGPTGYGYTF
TRBV9	TRBJ2-2	CASSLGTAYVTGELFF
TRBV5-6	TRBJ1-4	CASSWGTTTNEKLFF
TRBV6-1	TRBJ2-7	CASSTGQGDYEQYF
TRBV4-1	TRBJ2-7	CASSLGKGIHEQYF
TRBV5-6	TRBJ1-1	CASSLATAHEAFF
TRBV5-6	TRBJ2-1	CASSLVWRDVSYNEQFF
TRBV7-9	TRBJ2-3	CASSLYPGGTDTQYF
TRBV4-3	TRBJ2-1	CASSQGLGYNEQFF
TRBV5-6	TRBJ1-1	CASSLGREAFF
TRBV9	TRBJ2-5	CASSVEGGPQETQYF
TRBV13	TRBJ2-7	CASSAAESSYEQYF
TRBV27	TRBJ2-1	CASIMRGRGSGEQFF
TRBV7-9	TRBJ2-5	CASSFFGTETQYF
TRBV2	TRBJ2-5	CASSEVRTSGGAKETQYF
TRBV10-1	TRBJ2-3	CASSDSGTFTDTQYF
TRBV27	TRBJ2-1	CASSLKLPGLVVPEQFF
TRBV6-1	TRBJ2-7	CASSDDHRGPIYEQYF
TRBV6-1	TRBJ2-3	CASSLDTQYF
TRBV5-4	TRBJ2-5	CASSPRTQETQYF
TRBV9	TRBJ2-3	CASSDGQSTDTQYF
TRBV19	TRBJ1-5	CASTWTGGVHQPQHF
TRBV19	TRBJ2-2	CASSIQGNTGELFF
TRBV27	TRBJ2-7	CASSLQGSGYEQYF
TRBV5-8	TRBJ2-7	CASSSLRQGTYEQYF
TRBV6-1	TRBJ1-3	CASSESRTPGNTIYF
TRBV5-6	TRBJ1-4	CASEPWTGLRKLFF
TRBV7-9	TRBJ1-1	CASKGDEAFF
TRBV15	TRBJ1-5	CATTADLGRNQPQHF
TRBV6-1	TRBJ2-7	CASSESRAGGYEQYF
TRBV4-3	TRBJ1-3	CASSQGSGGGNTIYF